This T cell receptor (beta chain) was observed in a study of long-term antiretroviral therapy in people with HIV. Notes on the study in general: Repertoires from HIV showed CDR3 length ranges narrower than those of controls. ART-treated samples gained diversity yet remained below transplant donor controls.

Details on this clone: Its matching antigen is unknown.

Cryopreserved PBMC samples of roughly 1-10 million cells were used for DNA extraction. The assay, immunoSEQ v3.0, was run at survey level. For each individual sample, sequencing targeted roughly 35,000-55,000 T-cell genomes. Some clones are missing from TCRdb's copy, which holds only in-frame ones; the method was immunoSEQ multiplex PCR. Of tens of thousands of clones in the sample, less than 90% were seen once. Trimming left V 6 bases short and J 3 bases short, with 15 bases between. Germline CDR1 is MDHEN and CDR2 is SYDVKM. The CDR3 runs 14 residues. Sequencing was performed on unsorted PBMCs, taken about 5 years before starting antiretroviral therapy. The V and J genes are TRBV28 and TRBJ2-7, with D possibly being TRBD2 (7 bases). The TCR was taken from a man aged 50-60 years with HIV. For the CDR3, the DNA is TGTGCCAGCAGGGTAAGGGGGGGCCGCTACGAGCAGTACTTC. Translated: CASRVRGGRYEQYF.